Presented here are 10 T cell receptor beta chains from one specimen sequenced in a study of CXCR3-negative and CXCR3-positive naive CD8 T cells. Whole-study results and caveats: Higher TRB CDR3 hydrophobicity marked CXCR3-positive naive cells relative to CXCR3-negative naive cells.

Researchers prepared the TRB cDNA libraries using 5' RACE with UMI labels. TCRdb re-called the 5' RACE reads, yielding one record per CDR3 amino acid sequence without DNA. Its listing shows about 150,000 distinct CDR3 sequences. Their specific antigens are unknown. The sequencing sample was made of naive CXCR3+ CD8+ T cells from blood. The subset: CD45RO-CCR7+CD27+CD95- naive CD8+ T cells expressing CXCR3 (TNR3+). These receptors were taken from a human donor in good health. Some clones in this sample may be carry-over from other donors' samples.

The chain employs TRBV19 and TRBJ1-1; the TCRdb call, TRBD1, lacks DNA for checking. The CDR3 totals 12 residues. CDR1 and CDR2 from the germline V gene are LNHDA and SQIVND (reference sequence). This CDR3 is CASSITGPEAFF.

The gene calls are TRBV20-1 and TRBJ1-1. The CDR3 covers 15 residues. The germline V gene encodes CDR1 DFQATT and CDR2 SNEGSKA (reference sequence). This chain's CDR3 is CSARDRDLMNTEAFF.

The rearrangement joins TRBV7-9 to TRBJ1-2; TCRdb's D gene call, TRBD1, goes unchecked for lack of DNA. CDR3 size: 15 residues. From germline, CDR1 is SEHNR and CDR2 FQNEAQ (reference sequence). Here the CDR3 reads CASSSWTALNYGYTF.

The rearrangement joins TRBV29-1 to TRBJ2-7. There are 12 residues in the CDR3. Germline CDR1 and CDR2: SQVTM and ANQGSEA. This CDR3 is CSVADLDHEQYF.

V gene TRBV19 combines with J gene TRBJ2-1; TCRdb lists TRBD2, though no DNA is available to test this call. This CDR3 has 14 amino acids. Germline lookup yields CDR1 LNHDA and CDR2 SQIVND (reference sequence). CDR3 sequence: CASEGLGVYNEQFF. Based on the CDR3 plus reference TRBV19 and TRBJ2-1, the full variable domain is DGGITQSPKYLFRKEGQNVTLSCEQNLNHDAMYWYRQDPGQGLRLIYYSQIVNDFQKGDIAEGYSVSREKKESFPLTVTSAQKNPTAFYLCASEGLGVYNEQFFGPGTRLTVL.

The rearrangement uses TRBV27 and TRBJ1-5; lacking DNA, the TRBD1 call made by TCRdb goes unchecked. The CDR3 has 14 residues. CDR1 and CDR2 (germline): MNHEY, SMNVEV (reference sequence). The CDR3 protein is CASSFQGQMEPQHF.

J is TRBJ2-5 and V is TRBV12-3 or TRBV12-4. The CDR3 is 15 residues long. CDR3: CASIPTGFAVETQYF.

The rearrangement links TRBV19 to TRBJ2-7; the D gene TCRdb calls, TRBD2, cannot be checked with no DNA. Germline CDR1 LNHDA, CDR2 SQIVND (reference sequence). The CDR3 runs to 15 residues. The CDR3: CASSMGLSSSYEQYF.

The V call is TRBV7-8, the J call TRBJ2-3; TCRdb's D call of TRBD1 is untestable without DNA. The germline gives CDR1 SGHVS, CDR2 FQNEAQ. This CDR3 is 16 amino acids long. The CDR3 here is CASSLEGTVSTDTQYF.

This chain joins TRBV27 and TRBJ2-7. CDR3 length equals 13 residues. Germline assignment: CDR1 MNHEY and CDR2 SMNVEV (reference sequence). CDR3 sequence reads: CAIGRGESYEQYF.